Below are 10 T cell receptor beta chains sequenced from a single sample in a study of blood T cell repertoires in COVID-19. The method was immunoSEQ multiplex PCR; TCRdb's version includes in-frame clones alone and lacks a portion of them. This sample has about 310,000 clones, with approximately 90% found just once. Sequenced input: PBMCs or T cells enriched from blood (not recorded which). These receptors came from a woman aged 35 to 49 who had recovered from COVID-19.

This clone occurred a few times. The CDR3 here is CASSQDRNQPQHF. The DNA for the CDR3 is TGCGCCAGCAGCCAAGATCGGAATCAGCCCCAGCATTTT. V usage is TRBV4-3 and J usage is TRBJ1-5, with D hard to call. CDR3 size: 13 residues. Germline CDR1 and CDR2: LGHNA and YSLEER. V lost 0 bases and J 4 bases, leaving 4 bases between the germline ends.

The J gene is TRBJ2-3, the V gene TRBV7-9, with 10 positions matching TRBD2. The ends lost 1 base at V and 2 bases at J; junction bases unmatched: 3. The germline CDR1 and CDR2 sequences are SEHNR and FQNEAQ (reference sequence). CDR3 length equals 16 residues. CDR3 region: CASSLGLAGITDTQYF. CDR3 nucleotides: TGTGCCAGCAGCTTAGGACTAGCGGGTATCACAGATACGCAGTATTTT.

The rearrangement uses TRBV4-3 and TRBJ2-2, with TRBD1 matching over 9 bases. J gave up 4 bases and V 6 bases, and 3 bases lay outside the gene matches. CDR1 LGHNA and CDR2 YSLEER come from the germline V gene. This CDR3 is built from 14 residues. CDR3 in amino acids: CASSQTGGTGELFF. DNA of the CDR3: TGCGCCAGCAGTCAGACAGGGGGCACCGGGGAGCTGTTTTTT.

The gene calls are TRBV4-3 and TRBJ2-1; D is ambiguous. Germline loops: CDR1 LGHNA, CDR2 YSLEER. The CDR3 extends over 15 amino acids. V lost 0 bases to trimming and J lost 6 bases, with 12 bases between them. The CDR3 sequence is CASSQEPSRGNEQFF. DNA for the CDR3: TGCGCCAGCAGCCAAGAGCCCTCCCGAGGCAATGAGCAGTTCTTC.

The chain is built from TRBV2 and TRBJ2-5; TRBD2 aligns across 9 bases. J was trimmed by 4 bases and V by 2 bases; bases with no gene match: 8. CDR1 is SNHLY and CDR2 is FYNNEI in the germline V gene. The CDR3 is 16 amino acids. In DNA, the CDR3 is TGTGCCAGCAGTGAAAACTGGTTTAGCGGGAGAGAGACCCAGTACTTC. This encodes CASSENWFSGRETQYF.

This clone came up once. The chain is built from TRBV3-1 (or the pseudogene TRBV3-2) and TRBJ1-1; D not resolved. Deletions cut 5 bases from V and 1 base from J, with 8 bases between. The CDR3 is 13 amino acids. Germline V gene lookup returns CDR1 LGHDT and CDR2 YNNKEL (reference sequence). The CDR3 DNA follows: TGTGCCAGCAGCTTCGTCTCGAACACTGAAGCTTTCTTT. It specifies CASSFVSNTEAFF.

The V and J genes are TRBV27 and TRBJ2-3, with 9 nucleotides matching TRBD2. V was pared by 4 bases and J by 3 bases, with 8 bases of the junction left unmatched. The germline gives CDR1 MNHEY, CDR2 SMNVEV (reference sequence). This CDR3 is 16 amino acids long. CDR3 loop: CASSSLPSGATDTQYF. The CDR3 DNA is TGTGCCAGCAGTTCCCTCCCTAGCGGGGCTACAGATACGCAGTATTTT.

This rearrangement joins TRBV5-1 to TRBJ1-3; 7 bases align to TRBD1. The CDR3 loop spans 16 amino acids. Trimming took 4 bases from V and 0 from J; bases not matched to a gene: 7. In germline, CDR1 is SGHRS, CDR2 YFSETQ. The CDR3 loop is CASSLGQLFSGNTIYF. CDR3 nucleotides: TGCGCCAGCAGCCTGGGACAGCTTTTCTCTGGAAACACCATATATTTT.

The V and J genes are TRBV29-1 and TRBJ1-1, with 10 bases lining up with TRBD1. V lost 7 bases, J lost 5 bases, and 7 bases stayed unmatched. This CDR3 spans 13 amino acids. Germline V gene sequence: CDR1 SQVTM, CDR2 ANQGSEA. CDR3 in DNA: TGCAGCGGCCGACAGGGGGCGAGTACTGAAGCTTTCTTT. Encoded protein: CSGRQGASTEAFF.

The chain has TRBV5-1 and TRBJ2-3, with D perhaps matching TRBD1 (6 bases). The CDR3 consists of 16 residues. Germline V gene lookup returns CDR1 SGHRS and CDR2 YFSETQ. Trimming shortened V by 0 bases and J by 0 bases, and 11 bases separated the two germline ends. This CDR3 reads CASSLGGRGSTDTQYF. The DNA of the CDR3 is TGCGCCAGCAGCTTGGGTGGCAGGGGTAGCACAGATACGCAGTATTTT.